This TCR beta chain was profiled in a study of radiotherapy plus CTLA-4 blockade in lung cancer. This CDR3 has 12 residues. V shed 4 bases and J 8 bases; nucleotides not matched to a gene: 4. Per germline, CDR1 SGHAT and CDR2 FQNNGV. Repertoires were generated with immunoSEQ multiplex PCR, while TCRdb's copy carries only in-frame clones and drops some. This table has tens of thousands of clones, 77% appearing once. This TCR derives from a human donor with non-small cell lung cancer whose response to radiotherapy plus ipilimumab could not be evaluated. Here the sequenced sample was peripheral blood, taken from a patient treated with radiotherapy plus ipilimumab. The chain couples TRBV11-2 to TRBJ1-2; 7 bases agree with TRBD1. In DNA, the CDR3 is TGTGCCAGCAGCTCGACAGGGTTCGGCTACACCTTC. It encodes CASSSTGFGYTF.